This T cell receptor (beta chain) was sequenced for a study of cytomegalovirus exposure and HLA in healthy donors (dated by TCRdb to 2017 to 2019). For the wider study: An earlier analysis of about 530 of the donors reported approximately 280 Gb of sequence data and some 110 million unique TCR beta sequences obtained from roughly 170 million T cells. Roughly 300 gigabases of sequencing data and 80 million or so unique TCR sequences were included in an early release covering roughly 600 HLA-typed donors. The genetic ancestry cluster associated with self-reported Caucasian donors included roughly 84% of the roughly 400 genotyped donors. The study aimed to test whether cataloging public T cell receptors could reveal signatures of past pathogen exposure. Using immunosequencing, the study profiled T cell repertoires from about 650 subjects and related those repertoires to cytomegalovirus serostatus. Besides the first cohort of about 730 subjects, a separate validation cohort made up of over 100 different subjects was used. To predict cytomegalovirus infection status, the study combined high-throughput TCR immunosequencing, statistical association of individual TCRs with disease status, and machine learning. In a later analysis, previously published TCR beta repertoires from 500 to 750 donors were re-analyzed and high-resolution HLA genotyping was added so that TCR occurrence patterns could be studied. Rather than using new phenotypic data, the later analysis identified candidate immune exposures from TCR beta sequences and from how often those sequences occurred across donors. An earlier analysis of more than 450 of the donors used high-throughput TCR beta sequencing to judge whether each TCR beta V gene segment behaved as functional or pseudogenic. Donor age, sex, ethnicity and CMV serostatus were compiled alongside the repertoire data. Genome-wide SNP genotypes for about three fifths of the roughly 670 donors were used in a later genetic analysis, which treated that subset as a discovery cohort. All discovery cohort repertoires had been generated on a single sequencing platform. Class I and class II HLA loci were covered by the typing at four-digit resolution. Typing coverage differed by locus: A, B, C, DRB1 and DQB1 were typed in about 629-630 donors, DQA1 in 522, DPA1 in 606, and DPB1 in 450 to 490. Because of strong linkage in the cohort, roughly five DR-DQ haplotypes were treated as single units for association and clustering. Among some 410 genotyped donors of the cohort, an average of about 240,000 unique TCR beta nucleotide sequences were sequenced per donor, around 20% of them non-productive. General findings and caveats noted by the study authors: Because some donors lacked HLA typing at each locus, the association tests relied only on the typed subset. It was suggested by the authors that the approach could potentially be generalized to other disease states and immunological phenotypes. A further reported finding was that TCR beta sequences accurately predicted the HLA-A and HLA-B alleles for most subjects in the first cohort. Sequencing depth was assumed to be roughly uniform across donors in the presence/absence analyses, though that assumption may not hold. Broadly in line with IMGT annotations, most TCR beta V segments showed up in productive rearrangements about 87% or about 30% of the time in an earlier analysis of approximately 640 of the donors. Across donors, most TCR sequences were observed very rarely, whereas some public TCRs were present in many individuals. Some IMGT-functional V segments, including TRBV6-2 and TRBV6-3, could not be distinguished by the 87-base-pair reads and were therefore excluded. Linkage disequilibrium might explain the correlated functional status among segregating V segments, but an unknown experimental factor could not be ruled out. A cluster of highly shared sequence variants was judged likely to represent a technical artifact of the sequencing pipeline. In a later genetic analysis, a missense DCLRE1C variant was associated with V-gene and J-gene trimming of TCR beta chains, and the association was replicated in an independent cohort. The cohort was sequenced for TCR beta chains only, and without alpha or paired-chain data the features that could be detected were limited. The only immune exposure information available for the cohort was CMV serostatus. In a later analysis, HLA-associated TCR beta chains showed more clonal expansion and lower generation probabilities than non-associated chains that were equally common. The earlier analysis of almost 600 of the donors excluded roughly 17 rarely observed V segments, including chromosome 9 orphons, because counts were too low. According to a later analysis, TCR association rates differed among HLA loci, with DRB1 alleles showing the most associated TCRs and HLA-C alleles showing the fewest. A later genetic analysis reported fewer N-insertions in productive TCRs among donors in an Asian-associated ancestry cluster than the approximately 700-donor mean. Strong co-occurrence of HLA alleles, especially DR and DQ, made assigning TCR associations to individual alleles difficult. Several of the top co-occurrence clusters appeared to be linked to parvovirus B19, influenza, CMV and Epstein-Barr virus, according to a later analysis. A later analysis found that most CMV-associated TCR beta chains appeared HLA-restricted, with HLA associations seemingly driven largely by CMV exposure. Cytomegalovirus status was reported to be diagnosed by the classifier with high specificity and sensitivity in both the original and validation cohorts. Specific HLA alleles were associated with roughly 17,000 TCR beta sequences at a false discovery rate of 0.05 in a later analysis. In vitro tests confirmed that a few of the cytomegalovirus-associated TCR beta chains recognize cytomegalovirus antigens. A total of fewer than 200 TCR beta chains were listed by the study as associated with cytomegalovirus.

On this clone itself: Its antigen is unknown. Base qualities were left out, and no much larger clone turns up one base away.

The CDR1 and CDR2 encoded by the germline V gene are MNHNS and SASEGT. The CDR3 covers 15 residues, taking in both the cysteine and the phenylalanine. Only the CDR3 DNA stays, 45 bases, in frame from base 1. Trimming accounts for 3 bases at V and 6 bases at J, while the number of junction bases matched to no gene is 8. The cohort comprised hundreds of healthy bone marrow donors. At the time of sampling, all cohort members were nominally healthy, though unrecorded immune exposures were likely present. The donor was CMV seropositive and was included in the group of almost 300 seropositive cohort members. Every donor gave a peripheral blood sample, and the peripheral blood mononuclear cells from that sample were used for TCR beta sequencing. Genomic DNA extraction from the blood cell samples was performed with the Qiagen DNeasy Blood Extraction Kit. The library relied on the immunoSEQ multiplex PCR assay. The multiplex PCR relied on a mix of 60 forward primers for TCR Vbeta segments and 13 reverse primers for TCR Jbeta segments. The CDR3 region of rearranged TCR beta genes was amplified from genomic DNA with a multiplex PCR assay. The Illumina HiSeq System was used to sequence the amplified TCR beta libraries as 87-base-pair reads. Concerning the study's data processing: A later analysis counted tens of millions of unique TCR beta chains across the 550 to 750 repertoires, and about 10 million of these chains were shared by at least two donors. To remove PCR and sequencing errors, raw reads were error-corrected and collapsed into unique sequences using a nearest-neighbor algorithm that merged closely related sequences. Alignment of CDR3 sequences to IMGT reference sequences was used to assign V, D and J gene segments. For a sequence to be retained, a match of at least six nucleotides was required to both a V gene segment and a J gene segment. Rearrangements were classified as productive when the CDR3 lacked stop codons and remained in frame with V and J, and all other rearrangements were classified as non-productive. Following IMGT convention, CDR3 was defined as the stretch from the second conserved V-encoded cysteine to the conserved J-encoded phenylalanine. The earlier analysis of about 610 of the donors excluded any sequence lacking an unambiguous match to a single V gene segment. An earlier analysis of fewer than 750 of the donors called V segments functional above 56.7% productive rearrangements and segregating when the between-donor standard deviation exceeded 5%. To diagnose cytomegalovirus status from the catalog of TCR beta chain sequences, a statistical classification framework was built. A later analysis assigned V and J genes by comparing TCR nucleotide sequences with IMGT/GENE-DB human TR gene sequences. In a later analysis, CDR3 sequences and most-parsimonious VDJ recombination scenarios were assigned using the TCRdist pipeline. In a later analysis, each TCR beta chain was defined by its CDR3 amino acid sequence together with its V-gene family, and reads lacking a unique V-gene family were excluded. In a later analysis, 450 to 600 highly shared, low-generation-probability nucleotide sequences were removed to address suspected cross-contamination and a sequencing artifact. In a later analysis, a clonal expansion index for each public chain was calculated from normalized within-repertoire ranks of inferred template counts. In a later analysis, generation probabilities were computed using a VDJ recombination model fitted to out-of-frame rearrangements, and the results were checked against IGoR. In a later analysis, TCR-TCR, TCR-HLA and TCR-CMV co-occurrence was scored with hypergeometric tests, and a repertoire-size bias correction was applied to TCR pairs. In a later analysis, false discovery rates were estimated by permuting HLA or CMV assignments 20 times. In a later analysis, co-occurring TCRs were grouped using DBSCAN, and TCRdist sequence similarity was added for clustering within HLA-allele-positive subsets. Co-occurrence clustering excluded repertoires with fewer than 30,000 or more than 120,000 public chains, plus five with anomalous nucleotide sharing. The table was pulled from immuneACCESS by TCRdb, which kept in-frame rearrangements only. Such tables lose some clones; where checked, under half of the loss comes from unresolved V genes, and the rest has no known cause. For V, J and clone size, that table is used; D and trimming come from the DNA. Recorded for this sample are tens of thousands of clones; roughly 77% of them occurred a single time. The ten top clones hold about 15% of the sample.

The sequence is built from TRBV6-1 and TRBJ1-1; TRBD1 fits 9 bases in the junction. The sequence came from a woman aged 40 to 50 in good health and CMV-seropositive. Sequencing input: PBMCs. DNA sequence: TGTGCCAGCAGTGAGCTCGCACAGGGGGCTTCTGAAGCTTTCTTT. Its translation reads: CASSELAQGASEAFF.